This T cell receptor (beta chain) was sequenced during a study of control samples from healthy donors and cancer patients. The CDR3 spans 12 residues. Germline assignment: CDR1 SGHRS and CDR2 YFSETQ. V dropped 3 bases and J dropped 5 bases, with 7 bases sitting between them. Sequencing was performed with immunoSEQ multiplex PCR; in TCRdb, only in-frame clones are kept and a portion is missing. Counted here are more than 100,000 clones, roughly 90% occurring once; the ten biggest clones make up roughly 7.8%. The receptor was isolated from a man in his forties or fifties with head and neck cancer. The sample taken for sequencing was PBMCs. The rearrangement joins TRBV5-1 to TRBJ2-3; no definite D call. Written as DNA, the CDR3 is TGCGCCAGCAGCTGGACGGGAGATACGCAGTATTTT. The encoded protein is CASSWTGDTQYF.